This T cell receptor beta chain is drawn from a study of early T cells in non-severe SARS-CoV-2 infection. This CDR3 comprises 14 residues. CDR1 and CDR2 from the germline V gene are DFQATT and SNEGSKA (reference sequence). Trimming took 3 bases from V and 0 from J, leaving 9 bases between them. This clonotype was counted at least ten times. TCRdb re-called the 5' RACE reads through MiXCR, storing one row per CDR3 protein. The table records under 70,000 distinct CDR3 sequences, approximately 6.1% of them present only once. This specimen was whole blood, taken at baseline. This TCR came from an adult who was a healthcare worker with PCR-confirmed SARS-CoV-2 infection or an uninfected control (not recorded which). This rearrangement joins TRBV20-1 to TRBJ2-4; D is possibly TRBD1 or TRBD2 (5 bases each). DNA of the CDR3: TGCAGTGCTAGTAGAGGGACAGCCAAAAACATTCAGTACTTC. Translated: CSASRGTAKNIQYF.